One TCR beta chain is described in this entry. Its antigen is still unknown. Base qualities were left out, and no much larger clone turns up one base away. These data originate in a study of PD-1 blockade in classical Hodgkin lymphoma (TCRdb year 2020). Context from the whole study: Nivolumab dosing was 3 mg/kg intravenously every 2 weeks, continuing until either disease progression or unacceptable toxicity. The study used CyTOF and TCR beta sequencing to define a peripheral blood immune signature of response to PD-1 blockade in classical Hodgkin lymphoma. Overall study results and their limits: Newly diagnosed patients were reported to have lower baseline TCR diversity than healthy donors, and relapsed/refractory patients were reported to have lower baseline TCR diversity still. The study was limited to a single clinical trial cohort, and causes of repertoire differences, possibly disease activity or prior therapy, remained undefined. A significant rise by C4D1 was seen in CD4+ but not CD8+ TCR diversity (p=0.0027 vs p=0.16), with the rise being most apparent in complete responders (p=0.02). Among trial patients, those achieving complete response had baseline diversity similar to that of newly diagnosed patients, while diversity was significantly lower in partial responders and progressors. Lower diversity was observed in patients in whom nivolumab was started less than 1 year after ASCT, and these patients were excluded from later analyses so that confounding by immune reconstitution would be avoided.

Per the publication, the time point label means: cycle 1 day 1 (C1D1), immediately before nivolumab initiation. Relapse after autologous stem cell transplantation had occurred in all trial patients, and cohorts A, B and C were distinguished by prior brentuximab vedotin exposure. The trial cohort included around 56 patients with relapsed/refractory classical Hodgkin lymphoma, and each patient had a best overall response of complete response, partial response or progressive disease. In the multi-cohort phase II CheckMate 205 trial, trial patients received single-agent nivolumab. An independent review committee assessed best overall response by applying the 2007 International Working Group response criteria. Trial PBMCs were collected just before the start of nivolumab (C1D1) and during therapy at cycle 2 day 1 and cycle 4 day 1. After peripheral blood was drawn into 8 mL Vacutainer Cell Preparation Tubes, PBMCs were isolated by centrifugation and then cryopreserved.

V is cut by 5 bases and J by 16 bases, and the space between the germline ends is 12 bases. In the germline V gene, CDR1 corresponds to SQVTM and CDR2 to ANQGSEA. The CDR3 runs 9 residues from the cysteine to the phenylalanine. Only the CDR3 DNA stays, 27 bases, in frame from base 1. The Qiagen DNeasy kit was used to extract genomic DNA from unsorted PBMCs and from the negatively selected CD4+ and CD8+ fractions. Amplification of TCR beta CDR3 regions was done by immunoSEQ multiplex PCR with primers that anneal to V and J segments. Amplification bias was minimized using a synthetic immune receptor repertoire, and residual bias was removed computationally after sequencing. For the original study's pipeline: Custom Python scripts were used to quantify repertoire diversity as the Shannon entropy index. Unsorted, CD4+ and CD8+ repertoires were analyzed separately, except for combined analyses in which CD4+ and CD8+ sequences were merged in silico. A clone was considered expanded if an increase in frequency of at least 2-fold after treatment relative to C1D1 was found, and a pseudocount of 0.5 was applied to clones undetected at baseline. Clones with 0 or 1 copy at C1D1 were defined as singleton clones, while clones with 2 or more copies were defined as non-singleton clones. Clones expanded in unsorted samples were labelled as CD4+, CD8+ or unknown by matching protein sequences in sorted samples from the same patient. Wilcoxon tests on paired samples were used to test diversity changes from C1D1 to C4D1. TCRdb carries this immuneACCESS record with in-frame sequences only. Its versions omit some clonotypes, under half of them owing to an unresolved V gene in the studies checked, with the rest unexplained. Clone size and V and J calls were adopted from that table, with D and trimming inferred from the DNA. The sample contains 20,000 to 25,000 clones, 60% to 80% of them found a single time. Clones ranked in the top ten supply roughly 3.3% of the sample.

Sequencing used peripheral blood mononuclear cells (PBMCs), obtained at baseline. The V gene is TRBV29-1 and the J gene is TRBJ2-1, with TRBD1 as a weak D call on 5 bases. This receptor was taken from a human donor with classical Hodgkin lymphoma. The CDR3 has the sequence CSVTQGQFF. The bases read TGCAGCGTTACGCAGGGCCAATTCTTC.